These 8 T cell receptor beta chains came from one sample sequenced in a study of radiation and T cells in renal cell carcinoma. Repertoires were generated with immunoSEQ multiplex PCR, while TCRdb's copy carries only in-frame clones and drops some. The repertoire includes 45,000 to 55,000 clones, 80% of them detected once, and about 30% sits in the top ten. The time point is: blood 2 weeks post-SBRT. The treatment is: 15 Gy SBRT to primary tumor, nephrectomy 4 weeks later. Sequenced material: blood, taken from a patient whose treatment included radiotherapy and nephrectomy. All receptors come from a woman between 65 and 79 years old with renal cell carcinoma.

The chain carries TRBV5-1 and TRBJ2-7; 7 bases match TRBD1. J gave up 7 bases and V 3 bases, and 10 bases lay outside the gene matches. Looked up from germline, CDR1 is SGHRS and CDR2 is YFSETQ. The CDR3 contains 14 residues. The CDR3 DNA reads as TGCGCCAGCAGCTCCGACAGGGCGTCGGGTGAGCAGTACTTC. As protein: CASSSDRASGEQYF.

The rearrangement joins TRBV23-1 to TRBJ2-7; a weak D match, TRBD1 (6 bases). TRBV23-1 is designated an ORF whose function remains uncertain. V shed 2 bases and J shed 5 bases, with 10 bases lying between them. The CDR3 runs 13 residues. The CDR3 reads CASSQPYRDEQYF. The CDR3 bases are TGCGCCAGCAGTCAACCCTACAGGGACGAGCAGTACTTC.

The rearrangement joins TRBV6-5 to TRBJ1-5; D perhaps matches TRBD1 (5 bases). Germline V gene sequence: CDR1 MNHEY, CDR2 SVGAGI. This CDR3 is 13 amino acids long. The ends were cut back, 6 bases at V and 5 bases at J, with 11 bases in the middle. The CDR3 DNA reads TGTGCCAGCAGCGGGACCGCCGATCAGCCCCAGCATTTT. Amino acids: CASSGTADQPQHF.

The chain couples TRBV5-6 to TRBJ2-7; no firm D call. V lost 7 bases to trimming and J lost 0 bases, with 14 bases between them. The CDR3 covers 14 residues. Per germline, CDR1 SGHDT and CDR2 YYEEEE. CDR3 DNA: TGTGCCAGCGGCGACTGGATCTACTCCTACGAGCAGTACTTC. Protein: CASGDWIYSYEQYF.

This clone came up a few times. The chain employs TRBV13 and TRBJ2-2; 9 positions agree with TRBD2. The CDR3 covers 16 residues. Germline lookup yields CDR1 PRHDT and CDR2 FYEKMQ (reference sequence). The V and J ends lost 2 bases and 5 bases, in that order; junction bases with no gene match: 6. The CDR3 sequence: CASSLISGSGTGELFF. Here the CDR3 DNA reads TGTGCCAGCAGCTTAATTAGCGGGAGCGGAACCGGGGAGCTGTTTTTT.

The chain combines TRBV5-4 with TRBJ2-3, with 11 bases identical to TRBD2. The CDR3 covers 15 residues. V shed 3 bases and J 5 bases; nucleotides not matched to a gene: 5. CDR1 and CDR2 (germline): SGHNT, YYREEE (reference sequence). CDR3 DNA: TGTGCCAGCAGCTCACTAGCGGGAGTGGTAGATACGCAGTATTTT. Amino acids: CASSSLAGVVDTQYF. Drawing the rest from reference TRBV5-4 and TRBJ2-3, the complete variable domain is ETGVTQSPTHLIKTRGQQVTLRCSSQSGHNTVSWYQQALGQGPQFIFQYYREEENGRGNFPPRFSGLQFPNYSSELNVNALELDDSALYLCASSSLAGVVDTQYFGPGTRLTVL.

As DNA, the CDR3 is TGTGCCAGTACCGACTCGGGGGCGACCGGGGAGCTGTTTTTT. Its protein is CASTDSGATGELFF. The gene calls are TRBV19 and TRBJ2-2, with D perhaps TRBD1 or TRBD2 (6 bases each). The germline gives CDR1 LNHDA, CDR2 SQIVND (reference sequence). The CDR3 consists of 14 residues. With 7 bases removed from V and 5 bases from J, the gap between germline ends came to 14 bases.

The V gene is TRBV19, the J gene TRBJ1-5, with 10 bases identical to TRBD1. V trimming: 3 bases; J trimming: 6 bases; junction bases outside the gene matches: 11. Germline V lookup: CDR1 LNHDA, CDR2 SQIVND (reference sequence). The length of the CDR3 is 17 residues. The DNA of the CDR3 is TGTGCCAGTAGTATCGGAGGCGAGACAGGGGGCGGTCAGCCCCAGCATTTT. Translated: CASSIGGETGGGQPQHF.